The sequence of this TCR beta chain was determined in a study of immune cell composition in non-small cell lung cancer (TCRdb year 2017). Context from the whole study: Histologic subtype was assigned using H&E plus p63, CK5, Napsin A and TTF-1 immunohistochemistry, mainly lung adenocarcinoma or squamous cell carcinoma. TCR-beta sequencing from Adaptive Biotechnologies was done on a few dozen paired sets of NSCLC tumour and non-adjacent lung specimens and on just over 25 tumour-only specimens. The subtype comparisons left out several tumour specimens with TCR-beta data because those specimens were rare histological subtypes. For supplementary cohort #1, made up of under 12 lung adenocarcinoma cases, paired tumour/lung TCR-beta sequencing was done and TIL populations were generated so that tumour reactivity could be assessed. The investigation overall reported the following: The reactivity cohort included only around ten cases, and whether tumour-reactive clones share sequences with the dominant in vivo tumour-associated clones was not shown. Smoking pack-years did not significantly correlate with tumour TCR-beta clonality. Lung squamous cell carcinoma tumours had significantly higher Top 10 clone scores and productive clonality than lung adenocarcinoma tumours. Across nine to ten adenocarcinoma cases, the maximal tumour-associated clone frequency showed a strong correlation with TIL tumour reactivity, but overall clonality showed no such correlation. Nearly half of NSCLC cases had tumour-associated clones >0.5%, with about 71% of squamous carcinomas showing such clones compared with under 35% of adenocarcinomas.

Details on this clone: Its antigen specificity is not known. No base quality values were provided; no much bigger clone lies one nucleotide off.

V and J are truncated by 0 bases and 4 bases respectively, leaving an intervening sequence of 16 bases. The germline V gene encodes CDR1 SGDLS and CDR2 YYNGEE. From its cysteine to its phenylalanine, the CDR3 spans 16 amino acids. Only the CDR3 part of the read is kept: 48 bases, read in frame from the first base. A two-step multiplex PCR amplified TCR-beta CDR3 regions from genomic DNA, and the second step of the PCR added Illumina-compatible adaptors. TCR-beta immunosequencing was performed on an Illumina platform as a commercial immunoSEQ service. The study's processing was this. Two measures summarised the repertoires: productive clonality, and Top 10 Clones, meaning the percentage of T-cell templates coming from the ten most frequent sequences. Productive clonality had a range of 0 to 1, where 1 means a monoclonal population. Tumour-associated clones, identified using log10 scatter plots, were defined as sequences that made up at least 0.1% of tumour T-cell templates and were not found in the matched non-adjacent lung. Student's t-tests were used for two-group comparisons, ANOVA was used for stages, and linear regression was used for relationships, with analyses conducted in GraphPad Prism7 and R. This is the immuneACCESS table as TCRdb keeps it, with only in-frame sequences that have V and J called. A part of the clones is gone; compared with another copy, unresolved V genes explain less than half, and the rest is unexplained. V and J calls and clone size are copied from that table; D and trimming were computed from the DNA. The sample data list 13,000 to 15,000 clones, and under 75% of these were observed just once. Jointly, the top ten make up 6.5% to 8.5% of the sample.

Genomic DNA was isolated with the QIAamp DNA kit from frozen aliquots of single-cell suspensions that had not been sorted. Tumour samples were surgically resected non-small cell lung cancer tissue. Tissues arrived within 2 hours after resection and were immediately processed into single-cell suspensions. Tissue was broken up mechanically, digested enzymatically with DNase I, collagenase I and hyaluronidase for 25 to 35 minutes at 37 degrees C, and then filtered and RBC-lysed. The sequence was collected from a human donor with non-small cell lung cancer. The rearrangement joined TRBV9 to TRBJ1-2; D gene: possibly TRBD1, on 6 matching bases. Material: lung tumor tissue. In nucleotide form, the sequence is TGTGCCAGCAGCGTAGGGGCTGGCAGGGGAGCCTATGGCTACACCTTC. This gives the protein CASSVGAGRGAYGYTF.